This T cell receptor beta chain was captured in a study of CD8 T cells in Susac syndrome. V shed 3 bases and J shed 5 bases, with 10 bases lying between them. The CDR3 length is 12 residues. Germline V CDR1 and CDR2: DFQATT, SNEGSKA (reference sequence). Random hexamers served to reverse transcribe roughly 0.5 to 1 ug RNA. Amplification of TCR beta CDR3 was carried out by immunoSEQ multiplex PCR, which covered 54 Vbeta and 13 Jbeta segments. TCRdb recomputed calls from the immunoSEQ multiplex PCR reads with MiXCR, one row per CDR3 protein. The table shows 160,000 or so distinct CDR3 sequences, with about 94% occurring only once.

The chain carries TRBV20-1 and TRBJ2-5, with D tentatively TRBD2 (5 bases). What was sequenced was CD4+ T cells from PBMCs. This TCR was recovered from a human donor in good health. The CDR3 DNA reads TGCAGTGCTAGTGCGAGGAGGGAGACCCAGTACTTC. Translating it yields CSASARRETQYF.